This T cell receptor (beta chain) was sequenced in a study of early T cells in non-severe SARS-CoV-2 infection. The CDR3 is 14 amino acids. Germline values: CDR1 DFQATT, CDR2 SNEGSKA (reference sequence). TCRdb re-analysed the 5' RACE reads in MiXCR, keeping a single row per CDR3 protein. Of approximately 88,000 distinct CDR3 sequences listed, roughly an eighth were seen once; the top ten hold 1.2% to 1.5%. Concerning this clonotype: It may be a read error: a sequence one base away is much more abundant. In this CDR3 the conserved last residue, phenylalanine or tryptophan, is missing, so a read error is likely.

Sequences were obtained from whole blood. The TCR originated in an adult who was a healthcare worker with PCR-confirmed SARS-CoV-2 infection or an uninfected control (not recorded which). The chain employs TRBV20-1 and TRBJ1-2; weak D call: TRBD1 (6 bases). The CDR3 DNA sequence: TGCAGCGGGGGGGCTCCCCCTACACGCTATGGCTACACCTTA. Protein sequence: CSGGAPPTRYGYTL.